The 12 T cell receptor beta chains listed next were all sequenced from one sample in a study of control samples from healthy donors and cancer patients. TCRdb's copy holds only in-frame clones and misses some; the assay was immunoSEQ multiplex PCR. The data contain some 140,000 clones, over 85% of them singletons. The source material was blood. Receptor source: a man younger than 45 in good health.

This chain joins TRBV27 and TRBJ2-7; TRBD1 agrees at 10 bases. Per the germline V gene, CDR1 is MNHEY and CDR2 is SMNVEV (reference sequence). This CDR3 spans 14 amino acids. With V trimmed by 3 bases and J by 2 bases, 1 base remained unmatched. CDR3 sequence: CASSLTGGPYEQYF. The CDR3 coding sequence is TGTGCCAGCAGTTTGACAGGGGGCCCCTACGAGCAGTACTTC.

The V and J genes are TRBV7-9 and TRBJ1-5, with D perhaps TRBD1 (6 bases). This CDR3 contains 14 residues. Looked up from germline, CDR1 is SEHNR and CDR2 is FQNEAQ (reference sequence). V was cut by 4 bases and J by 1 base, with 8 bases left in between. Here the CDR3 reads CASSYGQSNQPQHF. Here the CDR3 DNA reads TGTGCCAGCAGCTACGGACAGAGCAATCAGCCCCAGCATTTT.

The CDR3 DNA follows: TGCAGCGTTGAAGACCAGGGGGACTATGGCTACACCTTC. Its protein product is CSVEDQGDYGYTF. V is TRBV29-1 and J is TRBJ1-2; TRBD1 aligns across 7 bases. After removal of 0 bases from V and 3 bases from J, the junction contained 1 base not matched to a gene. The length of the CDR3 is 13 residues. CDR1 is SQVTM, CDR2 ANQGSEA, per germline.

This rearrangement joins TRBV2 to TRBJ1-5; D unresolved. In germline, CDR1 is SNHLY, CDR2 FYNNEI. The V end was cut by 4 bases, the J end by 4 bases, with 11 bases between. The CDR3 runs 14 residues. The CDR3 spells CASSVRQENQPQHF. CDR3 in DNA: TGTGCCAGCAGTGTGCGCCAGGAAAATCAGCCCCAGCATTTT.

This clone occurred once. The chain has TRBV12-3 or TRBV12-4 and TRBJ2-2; D might be TRBD1 (5 bases). Trimming shortened V by 8 bases and J by 2 bases, and 6 bases separated the two germline ends. This CDR3 is 12 amino acids long. CDR3 DNA: TGTGCCAGCGGGGCCAACACCGGGGAGCTGTTTTTT. Its protein product is CASGANTGELFF.

The chain uses TRBV7-2 and TRBJ2-7; weak D call: TRBD2 (6 bases). CDR1 and CDR2 from the germline V gene are SGHTA and FQGNSA. The germline V and J ends were trimmed by 5 bases and 7 bases, with 12 bases remaining between them. The CDR3 is 12 residues long. Written as DNA, the CDR3 is TGTGCCAGCAGCCTGGACTACGTAGAGCAGTACTTC. Protein sequence: CASSLDYVEQYF.

The V call is TRBV2, the J call TRBJ2-7; 10 nucleotides line up with TRBD2. The CDR3 is 13 amino acids. The V and J ends lost 7 bases and 7 bases, in that order; junction bases with no gene match: 7. Germline V lookup: CDR1 SNHLY, CDR2 FYNNEI. The CDR3 coding sequence is TGTGCCAGCACTACTAGCGGGGTACGGGAGCAGTACTTC. It is translated as CASTTSGVREQYF.

This chain uses TRBV11-2 with TRBJ2-3, with D maybe TRBD2 (6 bases). CDR1 SGHAT and CDR2 FQNNGV come from the germline V gene. V was shortened by 1 base and J by 2 bases, with 13 bases between the two germline ends. The CDR3 loop spans 16 amino acids. The CDR3 nucleotides are TGTGCCAGCAGCTTAGTAGGTTGGCGGGACACAGATACGCAGTATTTT. It codes for CASSLVGWRDTDTQYF.

The genes are TRBV9 and TRBJ1-4; tentatively, D is TRBD1 (5 bases). Trimming removed 4 bases at V and 7 bases at J, with 14 bases between. The germline gives CDR1 SGDLS, CDR2 YYNGEE. The CDR3 covers 14 residues. The CDR3 sequence is CASSPHVGGEKLFF. The CDR3 bases are TGTGCCAGCAGCCCGCACGTGGGGGGTGAAAAACTGTTTTTT.

CDR3 sequence: CATSDSRMDRQETQYF. The CDR3 coding sequence is TGTGCCACCAGTGATTCTAGGATGGACAGGCAAGAGACCCAGTACTTC. This rearrangement joins TRBV24-1 to TRBJ2-5; 7 nucleotides match TRBD1. Germline loops: CDR1 KGHDR, CDR2 SFDVKD. This CDR3 spans 16 amino acids. Trimming at V came to 2 bases and at J to 2 bases, leaving 7 bases not matched to a gene.

The chain employs TRBV20-1 and TRBJ2-7; D possibly matches TRBD1 or TRBD2 (5 bases each). The CDR3 is 14 residues long. Germline V gene lookup returns CDR1 DFQATT and CDR2 SNEGSKA (reference sequence). V was pared by 3 bases and J by 6 bases, with 18 bases between. DNA for the CDR3: TGCAGTGCTAGTCAGGGTTTGGGGGTGGGCGAGCAGTACTTC. Protein sequence: CSASQGLGVGEQYF.

V is TRBV2 and J is TRBJ2-7; no clear D gene. CDR1 SNHLY and CDR2 FYNNEI come from the germline V gene. The V end lost 2 bases, the J end lost 3 bases, and 8 bases lay between the germline ends. The CDR3 spans 13 residues. Here the CDR3 DNA reads TGTGCCAGCAGTGAATTGCCGGTCTACGAGCAGTACTTC. Translated: CASSELPVYEQYF.